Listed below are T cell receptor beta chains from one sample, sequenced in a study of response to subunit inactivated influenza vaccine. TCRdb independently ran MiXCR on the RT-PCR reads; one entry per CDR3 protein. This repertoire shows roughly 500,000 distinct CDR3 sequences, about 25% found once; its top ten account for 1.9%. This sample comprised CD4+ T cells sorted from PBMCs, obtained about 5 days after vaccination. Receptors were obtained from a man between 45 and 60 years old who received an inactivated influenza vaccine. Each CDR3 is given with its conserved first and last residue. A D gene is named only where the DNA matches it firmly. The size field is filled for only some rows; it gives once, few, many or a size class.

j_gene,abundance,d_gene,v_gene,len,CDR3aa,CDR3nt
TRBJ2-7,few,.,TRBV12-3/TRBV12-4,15,CASSLTGASSYEQYF,TGTGCCAGCAGTTTAACAGGCGCGAGCTCCTACGAGCAGTACTTC
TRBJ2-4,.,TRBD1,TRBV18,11,CASSLQGFQYF,TGTGCCAGCTCACTACAGGGGTTTCAGTACTTC
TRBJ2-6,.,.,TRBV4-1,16,CASSPQVISGANVLTF,TGCGCCAGCAGCCCACAGGTAATCTCTGGGGCCAACGTCCTGACTTTC
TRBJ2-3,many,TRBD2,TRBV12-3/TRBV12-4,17,CASSRLGASGARDTQYF,TGTGCCAGCAGTCGTCTGGGGGCTAGCGGGGCCAGGGATACGCAGTATTTT
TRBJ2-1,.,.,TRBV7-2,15,CASRLDPVASDEQFF,TGTGCCAGCAGACTTGATCCGGTGGCTAGCGACGAGCAGTTCTTC
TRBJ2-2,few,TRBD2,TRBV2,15,CASSAQRGANGELFF,TGTGCCAGCAGTGCCCAGCGGGGGGCCAACGGGGAGCTGTTTTTT
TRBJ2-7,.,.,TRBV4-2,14,CASSKAEGVFEQYF,TGTGCCAGCAGCAAAGCAGAGGGGGTGTTCGAGCAGTACTTC
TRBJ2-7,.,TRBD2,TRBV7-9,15,CASSLVTSGRNEQYF,TGTGCCAGCAGCTTAGTGACTAGCGGGAGGAACGAGCAGTACTTC
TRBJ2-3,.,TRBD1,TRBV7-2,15,CASSLAGQGAITQYF,TGTGCCAGCAGCTTAGCGGGACAGGGGGCGATTACGCAGTATTTT
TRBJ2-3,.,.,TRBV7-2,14,CASSLIAYTDTQYF,TGTGCCAGCAGCTTGATAGCCTACACAGATACGCAGTATTTT
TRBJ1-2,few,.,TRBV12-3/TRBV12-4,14,CASSLVAVNYGYTF,TGTGCCAGCAGTTTAGTTGCGGTGAACTATGGCTACACCTTC
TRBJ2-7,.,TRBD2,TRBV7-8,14,CASRAGPTSYEQYF,TGTGCCAGCAGAGCGGGGCCCACCTCCTACGAGCAGTACTTC
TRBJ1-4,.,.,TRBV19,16,CASSARKDSPNEKLFF,TGTGCCAGTAGTGCCAGAAAGGACAGTCCTAACGAAAAACTGTTTTTT
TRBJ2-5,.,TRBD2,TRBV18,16,CASSPAGTSRQETQYF,TGTGCCAGCTCACCAGCGGGGACTAGCCGACAAGAGACCCAGTACTTC